One sample yielded the 25 T cell receptor beta chains listed below, sequenced in a study of cytomegalovirus exposure and HLA in healthy donors. With 60 Vbeta and 13 Jbeta primers, the PCR was carried out. The assay was immunoSEQ multiplex PCR, and TCRdb's table has in-frame clones only and misses some. The table lists under 100,000 clones, about two thirds of them singletons, with roughly 16% in the top ten. Source material: PBMCs. The receptors derive from a woman in her fifties or sixties in good health and CMV-seropositive.

The gene calls are TRBV7-6 and TRBJ2-1; D is perhaps TRBD2 (6 bases). Trimming removed 3 bases from V and 4 bases from J, with 19 bases in between. The germline V gene has CDR1 SGHVS and CDR2 FNYEAQ. CDR3 length: 17 amino acids. The DNA of the CDR3 is TGTGCCAGCAGCTTTGGGACCGGGGGTGGAGAATACAATGAGCAGTTCTTC. It yields the protein CASSFGTGGGEYNEQFF.

The chain uses TRBV7-9 and TRBJ1-1; 11 nucleotides match TRBD1. The CDR3 consists of 15 residues. Trimming at V came to 5 bases and at J to 2 bases, leaving 4 bases not matched to a gene. From germline, CDR1 is SEHNR and CDR2 FQNEAQ (reference sequence). CDR3 nucleotide sequence: TGTGCCAGCAGCGGACAGGGGGCACAAAACACTGAAGCTTTCTTT. This codes for CASSGQGAQNTEAFF. Looking up the rest from reference TRBV7-9 and TRBJ1-1 gives the full variable domain: DTGVSQNPRHKITKRGQNVTFRCDPISEHNRLYWYRQTLGQGPEFLTYFQNEAQLEKSRLLSDRFSAERPKGSFSTLEIQRTEQGDSAMYLCASSGQGAQNTEAFFGQGTRLTVV.

This rearrangement joins TRBV7-9 to TRBJ2-1; 10 positions match TRBD1. After removal of 3 bases from V and 12 bases from J, the junction contained 11 bases not matched to a gene. The CDR3 length is 15 residues. Germline CDR1 reads SEHNR; CDR2 reads FQNEAQ (reference sequence). DNA of the CDR3: TGTGCCAGCAGCTTCGGACAGGGGGTCATTTTACGGCAGTTCTTC. Protein product: CASSFGQGVILRQFF.

The chain uses TRBV30 and TRBJ2-7; TRBD2 matches at 9 bases. The V gene end was trimmed by 7 bases and the J gene end by 3 bases; junction bases not matched to a gene: 7. The germline V gene has CDR1 GTSNPN and CDR2 SVGIG (reference sequence). The CDR3 extends over 13 amino acids. The DNA of the CDR3 is TGTGCCTTGTCAAGCGGGGGGAGCTACGAGCAGTACTTC. Translated, it gives CALSSGGSYEQYF.

The chain employs TRBV2 and TRBJ2-5; 7 bases agree with TRBD1. The J call is uncertain, as TRBJ2-7 better fits the DNA end. The CDR3 contains 15 residues. Germline CDR1 and CDR2: SNHLY and FYNNEI. Here the CDR3 reads CASSGVDRVKGEQYF. The CDR3 nucleotides are TGTGCCAGCAGTGGGGTCGACAGGGTCAAGGGCGAGCAGTACTTC.

This chain uses TRBV2 with TRBJ2-3, with 9 bases identical to TRBD2. With 7 bases clipped from V and 2 bases from J, the junction kept 19 bases outside the gene matches. Germline V gene data show CDR1 as SNHLY and CDR2 as FYNNEI. There are 19 residues in the CDR3. The CDR3 coding sequence is TGTGCCAGCACCCCCCCCTTTGGGGAGCGGGAGGCCTTCACAGATACGCAGTATTTT. It specifies CASTPPFGEREAFTDTQYF.

The chain employs TRBV29-1 and TRBJ2-7; unclear D gene. V was shortened by 0 bases and J by 4 bases, with 7 bases between the two germline ends. This CDR3 contains 12 residues. CDR1 and CDR2 (germline): SQVTM, ANQGSEA. For the CDR3, the DNA is TGCAGCGTTGAAGATAGAGGTTACGAGCAGTACTTC. This sequence encodes CSVEDRGYEQYF.

The CDR3 DNA follows: TGTGCCAGTAGGCCGGGACAGCACACCGGGGAGCTGTTTTTT. Its protein product is CASRPGQHTGELFF. The chain couples TRBV19 to TRBJ2-2; 7 bases fit TRBD1. The CDR3 runs 14 residues. The V gene's germline CDR1 is LNHDA and CDR2 SQIVND (reference sequence). The trim removed 6 bases at V and 3 bases at J, leaving 4 bases unmatched.

In this sample, this clone turned up a few times. The chain has TRBV28 and TRBJ1-3; D uncertain. Germline CDR1 MDHEN, CDR2 SYDVKM. With 3 bases removed from V and 0 bases from J, the gap between germline ends came to 9 bases. There are 15 residues in the CDR3. The CDR3 sequence: CASSLAASSGNTIYF. The CDR3 DNA reads TGTGCCAGCAGTTTGGCGGCCAGCTCTGGAAACACCATATATTTT.

The chain recombines TRBV5-6 with TRBJ2-1; possible D gene TRBD2, 6 bases. Trimming stripped 3 bases from V and 8 bases from J, with 12 bases between. The V gene's germline CDR1 is SGHDT and CDR2 YYEEEE. The CDR3 contains 13 residues. The CDR3: CASSSSPGDEQFF. CDR3 DNA: TGTGCCAGCAGCTCCTCCCCGGGGGATGAGCAGTTCTTC. Drawing the rest from reference TRBV5-6 and TRBJ2-1, the complete variable domain is DAGVTQSPTHLIKTRGQQVTLRCSPKSGHDTVSWYQQALGQGPQFIFQYYEEEERQRGNFPDRFSGHQFPNYSSELNVNALLLGDSALYLCASSSSPGDEQFFGPGTRLTVL.

The genes are TRBV4-1 and TRBJ2-3; TRBD2 is a possible D gene (5 bases). Germline V gene data show CDR1 as MGHRA and CDR2 as YSYEKL. The CDR3 has 18 amino acids. Trimming cost V 2 bases and J 0 bases, with 18 bases left between them. CDR3 nucleotides: TGCGCCAGCAGCCAATCATGGGGAGCAGACGCTAGCACAGATACGCAGTATTTT. Residues: CASSQSWGADASTDTQYF.

This chain joins TRBV5-4 and TRBJ2-1; no clear D. Looked up from germline, CDR1 is SGHNT and CDR2 is YYREEE (reference sequence). This CDR3 comprises 13 residues. V was cut by 2 bases and J by 13 bases, with 16 bases left in between. The CDR3 loop reads CASSFNARQFQFF. As DNA, the CDR3 is TGTGCCAGCAGCTTTAATGCGAGGCAGTTTCAGTTCTTC.

This clone was detected only a few times. The CDR3 bases are TGTGCCAGCAGCTTGGCAGGGGCCCTCTCTGGAAACACCATATATTTT. The encoded protein is CASSLAGALSGNTIYF. This chain joins TRBV5-6 and TRBJ1-3; TRBD1 is a possible D gene (6 bases). Germline V lookup: CDR1 SGHDT, CDR2 YYEEEE. The CDR3 is 16 residues long. The V gene lost 0 bases and the J gene lost 0 bases, with 10 bases spanning the gap.

This clone showed up just a few times. This chain links TRBV11-2 with TRBJ2-3, with 10 nucleotides matching TRBD2. CDR3 length: 15 amino acids. V lost 4 bases and J lost 2; bases outside the gene matches: 3. The germline CDR1 and CDR2 sequences are SGHAT and FQNNGV. The chain's CDR3 is CASSSAGGPTDTQYF. CDR3 nucleotide sequence: TGTGCCAGCAGCTCAGCGGGAGGGCCCACAGATACGCAGTATTTT.

J is TRBJ2-7 and V is TRBV19, with 7 bases aligning to TRBD1. CDR3 length equals 14 residues. Per germline, CDR1 LNHDA and CDR2 SQIVND (reference sequence). J was trimmed by 2 bases and V by 3 bases; bases with no gene match: 4. In DNA form, the CDR3 reads TGTGCCAGTAGTATTAGGGGGCCCACCTACGAGCAGTACTTC. Protein sequence: CASSIRGPTYEQYF.

The rearrangement uses TRBV5-4 and TRBJ1-6, with D possibly being TRBD1 (6 bases). Looked up from germline, CDR1 is SGHNT and CDR2 is YYREEE (reference sequence). The CDR3 contains 15 residues. The V end lost 4 bases, the J end lost 4 bases, and 12 bases lay between the germline ends. The CDR3 reads CASSPKQGYNSPLHF. CDR3 sequence (DNA): TGTGCCAGCAGCCCAAAACAGGGTTATAATTCACCCCTCCACTTT.

The chain joins TRBV28 to TRBJ1-2; D is ambiguous. The CDR3 length is 13 residues. The germline V gene encodes CDR1 MDHEN and CDR2 SYDVKM. V lost 8 bases and J lost 4, with 14 bases in between. As DNA, the CDR3 is TGTGCCAGCGGGCTTATTCAGTCCTATGGCTACACCTTC. As protein: CASGLIQSYGYTF.

This clone was counted a few times. J is TRBJ1-4 and V is TRBV4-3; tentatively, D is TRBD1 (5 bases). The CDR3 totals 16 residues. CDR1 is LGHNA, CDR2 YSLEER, per germline. Trimming shortened V by 1 base and J by 0 bases, and 9 bases separated the two germline ends. CDR3 sequence (DNA): TGCGCCAGCAGCCAAGGAGCAGGGACAACTAATGAAAAACTGTTTTTT. Amino acids: CASSQGAGTTNEKLFF.

This chain joins TRBV5-1 and TRBJ2-3; maybe TRBD2 (6 bases). Germline V gives CDR1 SGHRS, CDR2 YFSETQ. The ends were cut back, 4 bases at V and 5 bases at J, with 17 bases in the middle. CDR3 size: 15 residues. CDR3 coding DNA: TGCGCCAGCAGCCCAAAAACTAGCCCCGGAGATACGCAGTATTTT. Protein product: CASSPKTSPGDTQYF.

This chain's CDR3 is CASSTMNIGTGEWRAFF. The DNA for the CDR3 is TGTGCCAGTAGCACCATGAACATTGGGACAGGGGAATGGCGAGCTTTCTTT. The chain carries TRBV19 and TRBJ1-1, with 10 bases that match TRBD1. This CDR3 comprises 17 residues. V lost 6 bases, J lost 10 bases, and 20 bases stayed unmatched. The V gene's germline CDR1 is LNHDA and CDR2 SQIVND (reference sequence). Drawing the rest from reference TRBV19 and TRBJ1-1, the complete variable domain is DGGITQSPKYLFRKEGQNVTLSCEQNLNHDAMYWYRQDPGQGLRLIYYSQIVNDFQKGDIAEGYSVSREKKESFPLTVTSAQKNPTAFYLCASSTMNIGTGEWRAFFGQGTRLTVV.

This clone was counted between two and nine times. This chain links TRBV7-2 with TRBJ2-2; 7 bases line up with TRBD2. V trimming: 5 bases; J trimming: 2 bases; junction bases outside the gene matches: 8. This CDR3 comprises 16 residues. The germline gives CDR1 SGHTA, CDR2 FQGNSA. CDR3: CASSPRPGGNTGELFF. The CDR3 region has the DNA TGTGCCAGCAGCCCCCGGCCGGGAGGTAACACCGGGGAGCTGTTTTTT. The full variable domain, its missing parts supplied by reference TRBV7-2 and TRBJ2-2, is GAGVSQSPSNKVTEKGKDVELRCDPISGHTALYWYRQSLGQGLEFLIYFQGNSAPDKSGLPSDRFSAERTGGSVSTLTIQRTQQEDSAVYLCASSPRPGGNTGELFFGEGSRLTVL.

V gene TRBV4-2 combines with J gene TRBJ2-1, with 10 bases fitting TRBD2. CDR3 length: 17 residues. Germline-derived CDR1 and CDR2 are LGHNA and YNFKEQ. Losses at the gene ends were 0 bases for V and 8 bases for J; bases not matched to a gene: 10. The CDR3 coding sequence is TGTGCCAGCAGCCAAGATCTCAGCGGGAGGGTTCTTGATGAGCAGTTCTTC. It specifies CASSQDLSGRVLDEQFF.

The chain joins TRBV7-9 to TRBJ2-2; D is undetermined. CDR1 is SEHNR and CDR2 is FQNEAQ in the germline V gene (reference sequence). Between the trimmed V and J ends, which lost 4 bases and 9 bases, there was a span of 21 bases. The CDR3 loop spans 16 amino acids. The CDR3: CASSSYTLFAERELFF. CDR3 nucleotides: TGTGCCAGCAGCTCTTATACCCTTTTCGCTGAGAGGGAGCTGTTTTTT.

This clone was counted between two and nine times. The CDR3 reads CASSHLLRGPAEAFF. The CDR3 nucleotides read TGCGCCAGCAGCCACCTATTACGCGGGCCGGCTGAAGCTTTCTTT. The V and J genes are TRBV4-1 and TRBJ1-1; no clear D gene. CDR1 is MGHRA, CDR2 YSYEKL, per germline. The V gene lost 3 bases and the J gene lost 6 bases, with 17 bases spanning the gap. This CDR3 spans 15 amino acids.

V is TRBV6-6 and J is TRBJ2-1; the D is unclear. There are 11 residues in the CDR3. Germline V gives CDR1 MNHNY, CDR2 SVGAGI (reference sequence). With 5 bases removed from V and 5 bases from J, the gap between germline ends came to 4 bases. CDR3 protein: CASSAHNEQFF. CDR3 nucleotide sequence: TGTGCCAGCAGTGCGCACAATGAGCAGTTCTTC.